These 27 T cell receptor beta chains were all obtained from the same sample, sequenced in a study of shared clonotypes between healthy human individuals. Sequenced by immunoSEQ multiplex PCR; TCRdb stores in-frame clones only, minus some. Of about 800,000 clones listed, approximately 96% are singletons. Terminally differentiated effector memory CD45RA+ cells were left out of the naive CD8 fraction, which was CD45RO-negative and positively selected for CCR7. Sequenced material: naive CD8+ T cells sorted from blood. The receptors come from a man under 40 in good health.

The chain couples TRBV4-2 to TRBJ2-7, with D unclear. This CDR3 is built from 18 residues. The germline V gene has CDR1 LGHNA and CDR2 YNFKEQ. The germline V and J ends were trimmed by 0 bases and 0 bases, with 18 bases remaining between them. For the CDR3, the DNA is TGTGCCAGCAGCCAAGAAGGACCTTCTGGCGGCTACTCCTACGAGCAGTACTTC. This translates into CASSQEGPSGGYSYEQYF.

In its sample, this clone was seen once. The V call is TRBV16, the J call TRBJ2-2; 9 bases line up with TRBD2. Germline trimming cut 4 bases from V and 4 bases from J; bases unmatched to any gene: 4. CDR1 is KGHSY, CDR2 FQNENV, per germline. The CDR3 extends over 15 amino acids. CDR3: CASSRTSDPTGELFF. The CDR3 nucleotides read TGTGCCAGCAGCCGGACTAGCGACCCCACCGGGGAGCTGTTTTTT. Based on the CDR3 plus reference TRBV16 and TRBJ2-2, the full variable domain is GEEVAQTPKHLVRGEGQKAKLYCAPIKGHSYVFWYQQVLKNEFKFLISFQNENVFDETGMPKERFSAKCLPNSPCSLEIQATKLEDSAVYFCASSRTSDPTGELFFGEGSRLTVL.

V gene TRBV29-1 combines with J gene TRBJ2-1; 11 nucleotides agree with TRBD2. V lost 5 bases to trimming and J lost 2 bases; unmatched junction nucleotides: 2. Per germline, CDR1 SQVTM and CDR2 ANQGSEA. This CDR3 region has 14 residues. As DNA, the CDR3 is TGCAGCGTTCCACTAGCGGGAGCCTACAATGAGCAGTTCTTC. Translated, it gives CSVPLAGAYNEQFF.

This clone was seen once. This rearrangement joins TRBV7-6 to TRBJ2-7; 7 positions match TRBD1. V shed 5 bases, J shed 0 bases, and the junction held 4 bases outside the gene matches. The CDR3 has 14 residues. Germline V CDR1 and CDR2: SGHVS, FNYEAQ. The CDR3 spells CASSLGTASYEQYF. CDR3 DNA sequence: TGTGCCAGCAGCCTCGGGACAGCCTCCTACGAGCAGTACTTC.

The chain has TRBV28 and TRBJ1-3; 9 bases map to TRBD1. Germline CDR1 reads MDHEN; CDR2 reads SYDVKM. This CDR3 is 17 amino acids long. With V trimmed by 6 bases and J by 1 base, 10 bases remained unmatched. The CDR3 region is CASRPRDRARSGNTIYF. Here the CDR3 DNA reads TGTGCCAGCAGACCCCGGGACAGGGCCCGTTCTGGAAACACCATATATTTT.

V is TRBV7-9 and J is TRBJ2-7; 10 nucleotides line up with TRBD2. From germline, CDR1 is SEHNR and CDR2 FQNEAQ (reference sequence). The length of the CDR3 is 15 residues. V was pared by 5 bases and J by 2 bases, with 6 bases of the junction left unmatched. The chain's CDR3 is CASSDVAGGPYEQYF. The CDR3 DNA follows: TGTGCCAGCAGCGACGTAGCGGGAGGTCCCTACGAGCAGTACTTC.

CDR3 DNA: TGTGCCAGCAGTTCGCGACTAGCGGGAGACGGGGAGCTGTTTTTT. Residues: CASSSRLAGDGELFF. J is TRBJ2-2 and V is TRBV28; 12 bases are a match to TRBD2. V lost 4 bases to trimming and J lost 7 bases; unmatched junction nucleotides: 4. The CDR3 has 15 residues. CDR1 and CDR2 (germline): MDHEN, SYDVKM.

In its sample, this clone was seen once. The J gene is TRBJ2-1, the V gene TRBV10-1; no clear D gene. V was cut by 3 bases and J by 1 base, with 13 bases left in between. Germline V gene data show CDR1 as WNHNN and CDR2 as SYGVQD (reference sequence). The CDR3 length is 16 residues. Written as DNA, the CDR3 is TGCGCCAGCAGTGATCTGGGGTTGGGATCCTACAATGAGCAGTTCTTC. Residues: CASSDLGLGSYNEQFF.

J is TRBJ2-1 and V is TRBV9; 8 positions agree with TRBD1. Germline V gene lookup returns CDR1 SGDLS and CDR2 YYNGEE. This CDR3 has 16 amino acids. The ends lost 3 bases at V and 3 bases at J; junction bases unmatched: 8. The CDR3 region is CASSARTGYGYNEQFF. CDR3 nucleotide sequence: TGTGCCAGCAGCGCTAGGACAGGGTATGGCTACAATGAGCAGTTCTTC.

Here the CDR3 reads CASSYSVNEQFF. CDR3 coding DNA: TGTGCCAGCAGTTATAGCGTAAATGAGCAGTTCTTC. The rearrangement links TRBV7-6 to TRBJ2-1, with D possibly matching TRBD2 (5 bases). The CDR3 runs 12 residues. Looked up from germline, CDR1 is SGHVS and CDR2 is FNYEAQ. V was clipped by 6 bases and J by 7 bases, with 10 bases between them. The full variable domain, its missing parts supplied by reference TRBV7-6 and TRBJ2-1, is GAGVSQSPRYKVTKRGQDVALRCDPISGHVSLYWYRQALGQGPEFLTYFNYEAQQDKSGLPNDRFSAERPEGSISTLTIQRTEQRDSAMYRCASSYSVNEQFFGPGTRLTVL.

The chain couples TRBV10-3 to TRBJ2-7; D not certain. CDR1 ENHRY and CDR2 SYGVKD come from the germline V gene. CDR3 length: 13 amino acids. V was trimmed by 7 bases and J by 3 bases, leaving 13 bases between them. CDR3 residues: CAITVAPNYEQYF. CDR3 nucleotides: TGTGCCATCACAGTGGCACCCAACTACGAGCAGTACTTC.

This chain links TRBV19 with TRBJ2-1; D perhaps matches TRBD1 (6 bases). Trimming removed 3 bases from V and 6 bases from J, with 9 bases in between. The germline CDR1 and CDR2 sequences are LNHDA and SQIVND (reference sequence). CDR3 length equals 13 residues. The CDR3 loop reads CASSMTGSNEQFF. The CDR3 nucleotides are TGTGCCAGTAGTATGACAGGTAGCAATGAGCAGTTCTTC. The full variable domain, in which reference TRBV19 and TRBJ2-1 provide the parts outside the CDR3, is DGGITQSPKYLFRKEGQNVTLSCEQNLNHDAMYWYRQDPGQGLRLIYYSQIVNDFQKGDIAEGYSVSREKKESFPLTVTSAQKNPTAFYLCASSMTGSNEQFFGPGTRLTVL.

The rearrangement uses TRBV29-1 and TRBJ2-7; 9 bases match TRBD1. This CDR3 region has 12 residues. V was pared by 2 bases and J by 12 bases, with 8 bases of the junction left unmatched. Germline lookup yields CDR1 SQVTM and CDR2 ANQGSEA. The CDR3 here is CSVELRTGEAYF. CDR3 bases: TGCAGCGTTGAACTCCGGACAGGGGAGGCGTACTTC.

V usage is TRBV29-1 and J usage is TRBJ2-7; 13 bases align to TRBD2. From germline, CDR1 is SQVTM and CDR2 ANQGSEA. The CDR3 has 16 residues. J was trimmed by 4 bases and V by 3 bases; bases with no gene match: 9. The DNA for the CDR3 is TGCAGCGTTGACGGGACTAGCGGGAATGCGGCGTACGAGCAGTACTTC. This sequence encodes CSVDGTSGNAAYEQYF.

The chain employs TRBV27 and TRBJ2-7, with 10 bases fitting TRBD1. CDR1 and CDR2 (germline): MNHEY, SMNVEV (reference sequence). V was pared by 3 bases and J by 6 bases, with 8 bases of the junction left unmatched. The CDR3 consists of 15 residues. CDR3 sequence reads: CASSLRSWTGGEQYF. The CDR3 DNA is TGTGCCAGCAGTTTGAGGAGCTGGACAGGGGGCGAGCAGTACTTC.

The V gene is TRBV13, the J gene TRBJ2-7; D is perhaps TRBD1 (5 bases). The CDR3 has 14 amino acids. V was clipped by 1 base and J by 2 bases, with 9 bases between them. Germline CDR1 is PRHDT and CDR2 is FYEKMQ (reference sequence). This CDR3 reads CASSLEAGTYEQYF. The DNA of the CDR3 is TGTGCCAGCAGCTTAGAGGCAGGGACCTACGAGCAGTACTTC.

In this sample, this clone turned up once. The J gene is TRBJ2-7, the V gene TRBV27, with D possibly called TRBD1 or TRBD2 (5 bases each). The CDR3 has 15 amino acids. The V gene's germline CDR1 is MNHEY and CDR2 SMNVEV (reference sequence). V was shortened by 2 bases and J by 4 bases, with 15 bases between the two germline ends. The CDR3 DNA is TGTGCCAGCAGTTTAGGGGCAGGACTTAGTTACGAGCAGTACTTC. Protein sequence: CASSLGAGLSYEQYF.

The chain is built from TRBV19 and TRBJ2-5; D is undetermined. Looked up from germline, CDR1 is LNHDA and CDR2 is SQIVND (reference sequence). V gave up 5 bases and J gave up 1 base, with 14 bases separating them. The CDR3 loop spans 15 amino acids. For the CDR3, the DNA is TGTGCCAGTAGTTCAGATGGGGTGATCCAAGAGACCCAGTACTTC. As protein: CASSSDGVIQETQYF.

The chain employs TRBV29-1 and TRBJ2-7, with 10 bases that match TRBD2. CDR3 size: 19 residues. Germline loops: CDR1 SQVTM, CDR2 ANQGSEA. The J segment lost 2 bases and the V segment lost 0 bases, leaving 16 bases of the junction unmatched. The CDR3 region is CSVEDRPSSGRDRPYEQYF. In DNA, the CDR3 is TGCAGCGTTGAAGACCGGCCGTCTAGCGGGAGAGATCGACCCTACGAGCAGTACTTC.

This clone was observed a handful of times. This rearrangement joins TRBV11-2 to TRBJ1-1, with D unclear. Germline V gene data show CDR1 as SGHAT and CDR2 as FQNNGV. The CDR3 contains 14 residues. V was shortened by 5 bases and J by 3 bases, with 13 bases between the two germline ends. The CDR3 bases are TGTGCCAGCAGCACGGAGGGTTCGCACACTGAAGCTTTCTTT. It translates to CASSTEGSHTEAFF.

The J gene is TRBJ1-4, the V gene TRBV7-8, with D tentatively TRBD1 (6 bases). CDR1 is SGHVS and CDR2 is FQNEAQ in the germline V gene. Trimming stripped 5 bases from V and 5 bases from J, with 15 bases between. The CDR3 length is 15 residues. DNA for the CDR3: TGTGCCAGCAGCGACTACAGGGTGGGGAATGAAAAACTGTTTTTT. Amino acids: CASSDYRVGNEKLFF.

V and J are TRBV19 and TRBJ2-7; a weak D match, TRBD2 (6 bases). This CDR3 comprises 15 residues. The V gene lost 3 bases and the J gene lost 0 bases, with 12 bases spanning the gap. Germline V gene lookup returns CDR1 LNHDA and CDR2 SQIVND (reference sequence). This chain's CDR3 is CASSIGREPSYEQYF. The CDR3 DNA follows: TGTGCCAGTAGTATCGGACGGGAGCCCTCCTACGAGCAGTACTTC. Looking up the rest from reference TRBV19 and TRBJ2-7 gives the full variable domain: DGGITQSPKYLFRKEGQNVTLSCEQNLNHDAMYWYRQDPGQGLRLIYYSQIVNDFQKGDIAEGYSVSREKKESFPLTVTSAQKNPTAFYLCASSIGREPSYEQYFGPGTRLTVT.

CDR3 sequence: CASSYLAGGPGRTGELFF. In DNA, the CDR3 is TGTGCCAGCAGCTACCTAGCGGGAGGGCCGGGACGCACCGGGGAGCTGTTTTTT. The chain is built from TRBV7-9 and TRBJ2-2; TRBD2 matches at 12 bases. After removal of 4 bases from V and 4 bases from J, the junction contained 10 bases not matched to a gene. Germline V lookup: CDR1 SEHNR, CDR2 FQNEAQ (reference sequence). The CDR3 contains 18 residues.

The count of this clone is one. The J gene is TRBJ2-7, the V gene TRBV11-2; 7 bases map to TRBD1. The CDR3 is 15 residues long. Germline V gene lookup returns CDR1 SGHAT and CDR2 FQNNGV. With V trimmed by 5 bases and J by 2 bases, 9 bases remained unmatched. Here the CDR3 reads CASSDPTGHTYEQYF. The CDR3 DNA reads TGTGCCAGCAGCGACCCGACAGGGCACACCTACGAGCAGTACTTC.

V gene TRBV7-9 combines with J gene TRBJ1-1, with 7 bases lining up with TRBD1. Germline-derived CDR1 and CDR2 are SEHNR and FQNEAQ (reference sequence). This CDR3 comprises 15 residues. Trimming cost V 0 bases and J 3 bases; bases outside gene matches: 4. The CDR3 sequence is CASSLAPGGYTEAFF. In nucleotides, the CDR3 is TGTGCCAGCAGCTTAGCGCCAGGGGGGTACACTGAAGCTTTCTTT.

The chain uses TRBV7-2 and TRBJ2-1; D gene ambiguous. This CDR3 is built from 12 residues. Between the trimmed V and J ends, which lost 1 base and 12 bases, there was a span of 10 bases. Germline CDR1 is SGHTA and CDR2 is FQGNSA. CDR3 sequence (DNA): TGTGCCAGCAGCTTAGGGGGTAGGCTGCAGTTCTTC. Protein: CASSLGGRLQFF.

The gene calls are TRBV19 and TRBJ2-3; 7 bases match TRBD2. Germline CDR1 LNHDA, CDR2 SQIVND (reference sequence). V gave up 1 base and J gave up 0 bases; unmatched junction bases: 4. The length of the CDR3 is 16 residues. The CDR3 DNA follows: TGTGCCAGTAGTATAGTTCGCGGGAGTAGCACAGATACGCAGTATTTT. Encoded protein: CASSIVRGSSTDTQYF. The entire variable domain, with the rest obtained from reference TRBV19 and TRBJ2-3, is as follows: DGGITQSPKYLFRKEGQNVTLSCEQNLNHDAMYWYRQDPGQGLRLIYYSQIVNDFQKGDIAEGYSVSREKKESFPLTVTSAQKNPTAFYLCASSIVRGSSTDTQYFGPGTRLTVL.